One and the same sample provided the 7 T cell receptor beta chains below, sequenced in a study of lung T cells in sarcoidosis with Löfgren's syndrome. TCRdb re-called the reads with MiXCR, one entry per CDR3 protein. Among 15,000 to 20,000 distinct CDR3 sequences listed, about 20% were seen once. The sample comprised CD4+ T cells from PBMCs. All receptors come from a human donor with sarcoidosis (Löfgren's syndrome or another form), or a control subject (not recorded which).

This clonotype was detected a few times. V is TRBV30 and J is TRBJ1-1; unclear D gene. Germline loops: CDR1 GTSNPN, CDR2 SVGIG (reference sequence). This CDR3 contains 10 residues. V was trimmed by 1 base and J by 11 bases, leaving 8 bases between them. The CDR3 nucleotides read TGTGCCTGGAGTGCAACTCGGGCTTTCTTT. It codes for CAWSATRAFF.

Worth noting for this clonotype: With a much larger clone just one base away, this may be a read error. The chain links TRBV7-2 to TRBJ2-5; TRBD2 matches at 7 bases. CDR3 length: 16 amino acids. CDR1 SGHTA and CDR2 FQGNSA come from the germline V gene. The CDR3 DNA reads TGTGCCAGCAGCGTCCGACTAGCACGAAGCCAAGAGACCCAGTGCTTC. This codes for CASSVRLARSQETQCF. Full variable domain (outside the CDR3, taken from reference TRBV7-2 and TRBJ2-5): GAGVSQSPSNKVTEKGKDVELRCDPISGHTALYWYRQSLGQGLEFLIYFQGNSAPDKSGLPSDRFSAERTGGSVSTLTIQRTQQEDSAVYLCASSVRLARSQETQCFGPGTRLLVL.

A note on this clonotype: One end of the junction does not line up with germline, which may come from a read error. The chain has TRBV27 and TRBJ1-1, with D possibly matching TRBD1 (5 bases). The CDR3 is 16 residues long. The V gene's germline CDR1 is MNHEY and CDR2 SMNVEV (reference sequence). CDR3 region: CANSLQTGTLNTGAFF. The CDR3, as DNA: TGTGCCAACAGTTTACAAACAGGTACCCTCAACACTGGAGCTTTCTTT.

This clonotype has more than one count but fewer than ten. V usage is TRBV12-3 or TRBV12-4 and J usage is TRBJ2-3, with D unresolved. This CDR3 comprises 13 residues. Trimming took off 3 bases at V and 4 bases at J, with 8 bases between the two ends. CDR3 coding DNA: TGTGCCAGCAGTTTTTCGGCGTCAGATACGCAGTATTTT. It yields the protein CASSFSASDTQYF.

In its sample, this clonotype was seen many times. The V call is TRBV2, the J call TRBJ1-5; 11 nucleotides match TRBD1. Trimming at V came to 4 bases and at J to 6 bases, leaving 5 bases not matched to a gene. Germline V gene data show CDR1 as SNHLY and CDR2 as FYNNEI. The CDR3 is 15 amino acids. The CDR3: CASSVGQGAGQPQHF. CDR3 nucleotide sequence: TGTGCCAGCAGTGTCGGACAGGGGGCTGGTCAGCCCCAGCATTTT.

This clonotype was detected a few times. A clone one base away is much larger, so this may be a read error. The CDR3 DNA is TGTGCCAGTAGTACGTACGCAGGGAACAATCCGCCCCAGCATTTT. As protein: CASSTYAGNNPPQHF. The rearrangement uses TRBV19 and TRBJ1-5; maybe TRBD1 (5 bases). The germline V gene encodes CDR1 LNHDA and CDR2 SQIVND (reference sequence). The CDR3 runs 15 residues.

The chain combines TRBV28 with TRBJ2-3; D gene ambiguous. Trimming took off 10 bases at V and 5 bases at J, with 13 bases between the two ends. The CDR3 length is 12 residues. The germline gives CDR1 MDHEN, CDR2 SYDVKM. CDR3 DNA sequence: TGTGCCAACGGTTTAACCGGAGATACGCAGTATTTT. It is translated as CANGLTGDTQYF.